Below are 25 T cell receptor beta chains sequenced from a single sample in a study of cytomegalovirus exposure and HLA in healthy donors. The PCR contained 60 Vbeta and 13 Jbeta primers. Clones were sequenced by immunoSEQ multiplex PCR, and TCRdb holds only the in-frame ones, with some missing. The data contain over 100,000 clones, roughly two thirds of them singletons. The sample was PBMCs. The source is a young woman in good health and CMV-seronegative.

CDR3 loop: CAWSTSSGELFF. CDR3 nucleotide sequence: TGTGCCTGGTCTACTAGTTCCGGGGAGCTGTTTTTT. V is TRBV30 and J is TRBJ2-2; TRBD2 might be the D (5 bases). V dropped 5 bases and J dropped 6 bases, with 10 bases sitting between them. From germline, CDR1 is GTSNPN and CDR2 SVGIG (reference sequence). This CDR3 comprises 12 residues.

As concerns this clone: Other nucleotide sequences in the sample specify the same CDR3. This chain connects TRBV7-2 to TRBJ1-2; 8 bases are a match to TRBD1. CDR3 length: 15 amino acids. The V segment lost 5 bases and the J segment 4 bases; nucleotides outside the gene matches: 9. Germline loops: CDR1 SGHTA, CDR2 FQGNSA. CDR3 in amino acids: CASSPDRGQGYGYTF. Here the CDR3 DNA reads TGTGCCAGCAGCCCTGACAGGGGCCAAGGCTATGGCTACACCTTC. The full variable domain, completed using reference TRBV7-2 and TRBJ1-2, is GAGVSQSPSNKVTEKGKDVELRCDPISGHTALYWYRQSLGQGLEFLIYFQGNSAPDKSGLPSDRFSAERTGGSVSTLTIQRTQQEDSAVYLCASSPDRGQGYGYTFGSGTRLTVV.

This clone turned up a few times. This sequence joins TRBV11-3 and TRBJ2-1; 7 positions agree with TRBD2. J lost 3 bases, V lost 5 bases, and 4 bases had no gene match. This CDR3 contains 14 residues. Germline V gene sequence: CDR1 SGHNT, CDR2 YENEEA. CDR3 loop: CASSRGTNYNEQFF. CDR3 in DNA: TGTGCCAGCAGCCGCGGGACTAACTACAATGAGCAGTTCTTC.

V gene TRBV9 combines with J gene TRBJ2-3; D is uncertain. V dropped 0 bases and J dropped 4 bases, with 9 bases sitting between them. The germline gives CDR1 SGDLS, CDR2 YYNGEE. The CDR3 is made up of 14 amino acids. CDR3 coding DNA: TGTGCCAGCAGCGTAGGTCTACTCGCAGATACGCAGTATTTT. This encodes CASSVGLLADTQYF.

The chain is built from TRBV7-9 and TRBJ2-1; D is perhaps TRBD1 (6 bases). This CDR3 is built from 15 residues. V lost 5 bases and J 0 bases, leaving 11 bases between the germline ends. Germline V gives CDR1 SEHNR, CDR2 FQNEAQ (reference sequence). The DNA of the CDR3 is TGTGCCAGCAGCGCCAAGGACAGCTCCTACAATGAGCAGTTCTTC. Encoded protein: CASSAKDSSYNEQFF.

This chain uses TRBV2 with TRBJ1-1; 7 bases match TRBD1. Germline loops: CDR1 SNHLY, CDR2 FYNNEI. V lost 6 bases to trimming and J lost 6 bases; unmatched junction nucleotides: 7. This CDR3 is 13 amino acids long. CDR3 DNA sequence: TGTGCCAGCAGGGAGAAAGGGGGCCCTGAAGCTTTCTTT. Residues: CASREKGGPEAFF.

The V gene is TRBV27, the J gene TRBJ1-1; 7 bases match TRBD1. Trimming cost V 6 bases and J 5 bases; bases outside gene matches: 3. Looked up from germline, CDR1 is MNHEY and CDR2 is SMNVEV (reference sequence). The CDR3 covers 12 residues. CDR3 bases: TGTGCCAGCAGCCAGGGGGGAACTGAAGCTTTCTTT. Translation: CASSQGGTEAFF.

The chain joins TRBV4-1 to TRBJ2-7; 7 positions agree with TRBD1. With 5 bases clipped from V and 2 bases from J, the junction kept 3 bases outside the gene matches. CDR3 length equals 13 residues. The germline gives CDR1 MGHRA, CDR2 YSYEKL. Here the CDR3 reads CASSSDRAYEQYF. The CDR3 nucleotides read TGCGCCAGCAGCAGCGACAGGGCCTACGAGCAGTACTTC.

The chain couples TRBV4-1 to TRBJ2-5, with D maybe TRBD2 (5 bases). Germline V lookup: CDR1 MGHRA, CDR2 YSYEKL. The CDR3 runs to 14 residues. Trimming left V 1 base short and J 5 bases short, with 11 bases between. This CDR3 is CASSQVAGGETQYF. CDR3 coding DNA: TGCGCCAGCAGCCAAGTGGCAGGCGGGGAGACCCAGTACTTC.

The V gene is TRBV5-8, the J gene TRBJ2-7; 7 bases agree with TRBD1. The J segment lost 4 bases and the V segment lost 3 bases, leaving 10 bases of the junction unmatched. Germline V gene data show CDR1 as SGHTS and CDR2 as YDEGEE. The CDR3 has 15 residues. CDR3 sequence: CASSSLKTGRYEQYF. The CDR3 nucleotides are TGTGCCAGCAGCTCCCTTAAGACAGGGCGGTACGAGCAGTACTTC.

This rearrangement joins TRBV7-6 to TRBJ2-1, with TRBD2 identical over 9 bases. There are 14 residues in the CDR3. Germline V gene data show CDR1 as SGHVS and CDR2 as FNYEAQ. V shed 1 base and J 5 bases; nucleotides not matched to a gene: 0. CDR3 region: CASSLVAGDNEQFF. DNA for the CDR3: TGTGCCAGCAGCTTAGTAGCGGGAGACAATGAGCAGTTCTTC.

The V gene is TRBV18, the J gene TRBJ2-7; D possibly corresponds to TRBD2 (5 bases). V lost 3 bases to trimming and J lost 3 bases, with 21 bases between them. The V gene's germline CDR1 is KGHSH and CDR2 LQKENI. The CDR3 runs to 17 residues. CDR3 region: CASSPIRTATNYYEQYF. Written as DNA, the CDR3 is TGTGCCAGCTCACCGATCCGGACCGCGACTAACTACTACGAGCAGTACTTC.

This clone was found a few times. The rearrangement uses TRBV4-3 and TRBJ1-5; TRBD1 agrees at 8 bases. Losses at the gene ends were 1 base for V and 6 bases for J; bases not matched to a gene: 8. From germline, CDR1 is LGHNA and CDR2 YSLEER. The CDR3 totals 16 residues. CDR3 sequence reads: CASSQGLDRGAQPQHF. CDR3 DNA: TGCGCCAGCAGCCAAGGGCTTGACAGGGGCGCTCAGCCCCAGCATTTT.

The DNA for the CDR3 is TGTGCCAGCAGTCGCCGAGGTCACAGGATTTTACAGCCCCAGCATTTT. Encoded protein: CASSRRGHRILQPQHF. The J gene is TRBJ1-5, the V gene TRBV28, with a possible D match to TRBD1 (5 bases). This CDR3 region has 16 residues. Between the trimmed V and J ends, which lost 5 bases and 7 bases, there was a span of 21 bases. Looked up from germline, CDR1 is MDHEN and CDR2 is SYDVKM.

The chain joins TRBV5-6 to TRBJ1-2; D is perhaps TRBD1 (6 bases). The CDR3 spans 16 residues. From germline, CDR1 is SGHDT and CDR2 YYEEEE. Trimming left V 3 bases short and J 5 bases short, with 20 bases between. The CDR3 DNA reads as TGTGCCAGCAGCTCCCGGACAGAATCCGGGTTATATGGCTACACCTTC. Protein: CASSSRTESGLYGYTF.

The gene calls are TRBV7-2 and TRBJ2-7; possibly TRBD1 for D (6 bases). Deletions cut 5 bases from V and 6 bases from J, with 20 bases between. Germline V CDR1 and CDR2: SGHTA, FQGNSA. There are 15 residues in the CDR3. The CDR3 bases are TGTGCCAGCAGCCCAGGCTGGGGGCACGTTAGCGAGCAGTACTTC. As protein: CASSPGWGHVSEQYF.

This chain connects TRBV6-1 to TRBJ2-1; D unresolved. Germline-derived CDR1 and CDR2 are MNHNS and SASEGT. V shed 8 bases and J shed 13 bases, with 18 bases lying between them. The CDR3 is 12 residues long. For the CDR3, the DNA is TGTGCCAGCCGCCAGATGGCATTCGCCCAGTTCTTC. Translating gives CASRQMAFAQFF.

The chain carries TRBV30 and TRBJ2-7; 7 bases are shared with TRBD1. The CDR3 has 13 residues. V shed 0 bases, J shed 4 bases, and the junction held 3 bases outside the gene matches. Germline-derived CDR1 and CDR2 are GTSNPN and SVGIG (reference sequence). The CDR3, as DNA: TGTGCCTGGAGTGTAGGGACAGTTTACGAGCAGTACTTC. It encodes CAWSVGTVYEQYF.

The CDR3, as DNA: TGTGCCAGCAGTTCCTACGCAGGAGGGTCCTCCTACGAGCAGTACTTC. This gives the protein CASSSYAGGSSYEQYF. The chain joins TRBV28 to TRBJ2-7; tentative D call: TRBD2 (6 bases). Germline CDR1 is MDHEN and CDR2 is SYDVKM. The CDR3 runs 16 residues. Trimming took off 4 bases at V and 0 bases at J, with 16 bases between the two ends.

Only one count was recorded for this clone. The chain has TRBV27 and TRBJ1-4; TRBD1 might be the D (6 bases). The CDR3 contains 14 residues. Germline V gene data show CDR1 as MNHEY and CDR2 as SMNVEV (reference sequence). V lost 4 bases to trimming and J lost 6 bases, with 12 bases between them. CDR3 sequence (DNA): TGTGCCAGCAGTTCGACAGGTTTTTATGAAAAACTGTTTTTT. This codes for CASSSTGFYEKLFF.

The genes are TRBV18 and TRBJ1-5; TRBD1 matches at 7 bases. With V trimmed by 2 bases and J by 0 bases, 4 bases remained unmatched. CDR3 length: 16 residues. Germline V CDR1 and CDR2: KGHSH, LQKENI. CDR3 protein: CASSPFDRVSNQPQHF. CDR3 bases: TGTGCCAGCTCACCATTCGACAGGGTTAGCAATCAGCCCCAGCATTTT.

This CDR3 is CASSYLGQGAYTEAFF. CDR3 DNA: TGTGCCAGCAGTTATCTGGGACAGGGGGCTTACACTGAAGCTTTCTTT. The V and J genes are TRBV6-6 and TRBJ1-1; 12 nucleotides agree with TRBD1. After removal of 3 bases from V and 3 bases from J, the junction contained 5 bases not matched to a gene. Germline V gene data show CDR1 as MNHNY and CDR2 as SVGAGI (reference sequence). The CDR3 consists of 16 residues.

The rearrangement joins TRBV21-1 to TRBJ2-5; TRBD2, the table's D call, was not compared with the DNA. TRBV21-1 is a listed pseudogene. This CDR3 is 18 amino acids long. The CDR3 loop reads CASSKRQRSEGRKETQYF. The CDR3 region has the DNA TGTGCCAGCAGCAAAAGGCAAAGAAGTGAGGGGAGGAAAGAGACCCAGTACTTC.

The chain carries TRBV30 and TRBJ1-4; D gene unclear. Germline V gives CDR1 GTSNPN, CDR2 SVGIG (reference sequence). The CDR3 is 13 residues long. Trimming removed 2 bases at V and 8 bases at J, with 12 bases between. In DNA form, the CDR3 reads TGTGCCTGGAGTTTTTCCCATCGGGAAAAACTGTTTTTT. Its translation is CAWSFSHREKLFF.

V and J are TRBV28 and TRBJ2-7; D gene uncertain. Trimming took off 5 bases at V and 4 bases at J, with 6 bases between the two ends. The germline CDR1 and CDR2 sequences are MDHEN and SYDVKM. The CDR3 runs 11 residues. As DNA, the CDR3 is TGTGCCAGCAGTAATCAGTACGAGCAGTACTTC. Encoded protein: CASSNQYEQYF. The full variable domain, completed using reference TRBV28 and TRBJ2-7, is DVKVTQSSRYLVKRTGEKVFLECVQDMDHENMFWYRQDPGLGLRLIYFSYDVKMKEKGDIPEGYSVSREKKERFSLILESASTNQTSMYLCASSNQYEQYFGPGTRLTVT.